This T cell receptor beta chain was captured by sequencing in a study of T cells expressing NK-cell markers. The CDR3 contains 11 residues. Germline V gene sequence: CDR1 DFQATT, CDR2 SNEGSKA (reference sequence). TCRdb re-called the 5' RACE reads and gives one entry per CDR3 protein, without DNA. In total, the table holds 300,000 or so distinct CDR3 sequences. Sequenced sample: blood T cells: a sorted CD56 or NKG2C T cell subset, CD4+ or CD8+ T cells, or bulk PBMC T cells (not recorded which). The rearrangement joins TRBV20-1 to TRBJ1-1; there is no DNA to check the TCRdb D call of TRBD1. This clonotype originated in a woman aged 18 to 75 in good health. The CDR3 sequence: CSASPPGDAFF.